This TCR beta chain was found in a study of T cell repertoires in cytomegalovirus infection. Study in general: Recently identified HLA-C-restricted and well-studied HLA-B-restricted CMV epitopes were used. Indications came from public TCR beta signatures; they pointed to CMV infection and to a matching HLA type.

The CDR3 runs 14 residues. Germline lookup yields CDR1 SGDLS and CDR2 YYNGEE. The V and J ends lost 0 bases and 9 bases respectively, with 15 bases between them. Using its own MiXCR run on the reads, TCRdb lists one record per CDR3 protein. The table shows 100,000 to 150,000 distinct CDR3 sequences, with around 30% occurring only once. Worth noting for this clonotype: Its antigen is undetermined.

Findings and limits, study-wide: What dominated the ex vivo response were HLA-C-restricted CMV-specific TCR beta clonotypes.

The source material was CD8+ T cells from cultured PBMCs, sampled from culture after CMV antigen stimulation. This receptor was taken from a human donor in good health (CMV status not recorded). Some clones in this sample may be carry-over from other donors' samples. The J gene is TRBJ1-2, the V gene TRBV9, with a weak D call TRBD1 (5 bases). CDR3 bases: TGTGCCAGCAGCGTAGCGGGTCAGAGGACAAGCTACACCTTC. Its translation: CASSVAGQRTSYTF. Together with reference TRBV9 and TRBJ1-2, the CDR3 gives the full variable domain: DSGVTQTPKHLITATGQRVTLRCSPRSGDLSVYWYQQSLDQGLQFLIQYYNGEERAKGNILERFSAQQFPDLHSELNLSSLELGDSALYFCASSVAGQRTSYTFGSGTRLTVV.